This T cell receptor beta chain was sequenced for a study of blood T cells in healthy people across ages. Study outcomes and limitations: Leaving the PBMCs unsorted stopped any conclusive comparison of naive versus antigen-experienced cells. Estimated diversity across one million T cells was deemed an underestimate. In older individuals, TCR beta diversity per million T cells was lower, falling roughly linearly with age.

V was trimmed by 4 bases and J by 6 bases, leaving 25 bases between them. This CDR3 is 17 amino acids long. The V gene's germline CDR1 is SGHDT and CDR2 YYEEEE. A second PCR of 7 to 11 cycles used a sample-barcoded 5' primer and a J-beta primer mix. TCRdb processed the 5' RACE reads anew with MiXCR; each CDR3 protein has one entry. The table has 500,000 to 700,000 distinct CDR3 sequences, about 30% seen once. This clonotype was counted only a few times. The antigen is not known. The source is a woman aged 80 or older in good health. The gene calls are TRBV5-6 and TRBJ2-5; a possible D gene is TRBD2 (6 bases). Sequenced sample: blood. CDR3 nucleotide sequence: TGTGCCAGCAGCCCCTTGAATGCCGCCCTAGCGTCGAAGACCCAGTACTTC. Protein sequence: CASSPLNAALASKTQYF.